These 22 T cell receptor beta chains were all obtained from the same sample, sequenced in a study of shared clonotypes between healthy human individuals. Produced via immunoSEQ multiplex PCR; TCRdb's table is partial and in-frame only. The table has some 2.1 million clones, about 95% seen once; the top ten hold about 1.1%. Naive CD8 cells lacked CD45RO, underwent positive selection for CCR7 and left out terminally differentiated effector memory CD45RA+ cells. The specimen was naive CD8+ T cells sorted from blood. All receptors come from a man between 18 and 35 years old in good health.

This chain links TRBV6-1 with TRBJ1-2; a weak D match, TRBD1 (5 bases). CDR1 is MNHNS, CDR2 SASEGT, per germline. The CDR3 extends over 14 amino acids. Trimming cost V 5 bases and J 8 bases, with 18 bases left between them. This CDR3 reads CASSQIRDERGYTF. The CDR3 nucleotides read TGTGCCAGCAGTCAAATTCGGGACGAAAGAGGCTACACCTTC.

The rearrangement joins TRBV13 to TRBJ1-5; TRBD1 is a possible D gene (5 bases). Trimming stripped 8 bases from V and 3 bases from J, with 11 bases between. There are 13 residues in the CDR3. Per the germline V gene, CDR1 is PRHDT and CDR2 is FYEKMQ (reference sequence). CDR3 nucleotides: TGTGCCAGCTCTTGGGGCCCCAATCAGCCCCAGCATTTT. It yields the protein CASSWGPNQPQHF.

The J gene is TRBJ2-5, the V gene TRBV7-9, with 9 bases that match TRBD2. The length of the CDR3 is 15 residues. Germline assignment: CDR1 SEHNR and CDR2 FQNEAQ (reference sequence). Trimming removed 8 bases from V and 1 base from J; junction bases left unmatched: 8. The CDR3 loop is CASSPSRGGQETQYF. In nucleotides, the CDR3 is TGTGCCAGCTCACCCTCGCGGGGGGGCCAAGAGACCCAGTACTTC.

The CDR3 DNA reads as TGCAGCGTTGAAGTAGGACTACGCCACGAGCAGTACTTC. Residues: CSVEVGLRHEQYF. The chain is built from TRBV29-1 and TRBJ2-7; D is possibly TRBD2 (6 bases). V was trimmed by 1 base and J by 5 bases, leaving 12 bases between them. This CDR3 spans 13 amino acids. The germline V gene has CDR1 SQVTM and CDR2 ANQGSEA.

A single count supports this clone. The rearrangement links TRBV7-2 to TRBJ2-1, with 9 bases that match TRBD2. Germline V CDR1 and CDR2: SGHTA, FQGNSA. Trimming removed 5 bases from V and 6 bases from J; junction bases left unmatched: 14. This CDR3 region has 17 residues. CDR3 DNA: TGTGCCAGCAGCGAAATGACTTTCGGGACTAGCCTCAATGAGCAGTTCTTC. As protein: CASSEMTFGTSLNEQFF.

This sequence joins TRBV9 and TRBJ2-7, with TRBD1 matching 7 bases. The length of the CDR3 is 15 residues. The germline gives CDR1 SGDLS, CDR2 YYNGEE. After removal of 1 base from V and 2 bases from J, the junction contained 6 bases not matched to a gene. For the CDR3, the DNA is TGTGCCAGCAGCGTATCCGGGACAGCTACCTACGAGCAGTACTTC. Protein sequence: CASSVSGTATYEQYF.

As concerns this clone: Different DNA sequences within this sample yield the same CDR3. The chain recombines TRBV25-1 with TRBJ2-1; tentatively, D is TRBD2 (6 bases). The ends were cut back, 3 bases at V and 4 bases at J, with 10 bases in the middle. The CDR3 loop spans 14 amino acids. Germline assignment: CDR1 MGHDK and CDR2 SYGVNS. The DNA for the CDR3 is TGTGCCAGCAGTGAGCTTAGCGGTTACAATGAGCAGTTCTTC. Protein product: CASSELSGYNEQFF.

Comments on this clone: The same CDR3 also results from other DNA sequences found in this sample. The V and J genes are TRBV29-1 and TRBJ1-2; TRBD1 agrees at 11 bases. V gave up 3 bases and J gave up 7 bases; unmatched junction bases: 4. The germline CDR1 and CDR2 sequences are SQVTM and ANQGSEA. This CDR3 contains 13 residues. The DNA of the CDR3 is TGCAGCGTTGACGGACAGGGGGCGCTTGGCTACACCTTC. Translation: CSVDGQGALGYTF.

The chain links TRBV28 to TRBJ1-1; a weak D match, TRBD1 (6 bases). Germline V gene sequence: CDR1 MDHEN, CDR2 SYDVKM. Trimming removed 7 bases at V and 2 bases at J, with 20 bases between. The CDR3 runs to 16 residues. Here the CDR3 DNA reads TGTGCCAGCAATCACCAACCGGGACACCTAAACACTGAAGCTTTCTTT. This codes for CASNHQPGHLNTEAFF.

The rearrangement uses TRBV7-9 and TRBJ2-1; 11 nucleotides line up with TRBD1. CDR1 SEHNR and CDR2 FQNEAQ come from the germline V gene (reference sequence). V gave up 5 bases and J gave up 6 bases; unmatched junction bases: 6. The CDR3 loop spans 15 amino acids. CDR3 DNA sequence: TGTGCCAGCAGCACCGGACAGGGGGCCCTCAATGAGCAGTTCTTC. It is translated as CASSTGQGALNEQFF.

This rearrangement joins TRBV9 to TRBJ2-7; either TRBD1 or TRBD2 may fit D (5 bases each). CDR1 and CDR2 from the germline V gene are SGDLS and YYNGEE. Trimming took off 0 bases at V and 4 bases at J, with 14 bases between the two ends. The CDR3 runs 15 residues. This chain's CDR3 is CASSVDGTELYEQYF. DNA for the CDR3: TGTGCCAGCAGCGTAGACGGGACGGAACTTTACGAGCAGTACTTC. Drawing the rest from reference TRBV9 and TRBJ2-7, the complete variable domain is DSGVTQTPKHLITATGQRVTLRCSPRSGDLSVYWYQQSLDQGLQFLIQYYNGEERAKGNILERFSAQQFPDLHSELNLSSLELGDSALYFCASSVDGTELYEQYFGPGTRLTVT.

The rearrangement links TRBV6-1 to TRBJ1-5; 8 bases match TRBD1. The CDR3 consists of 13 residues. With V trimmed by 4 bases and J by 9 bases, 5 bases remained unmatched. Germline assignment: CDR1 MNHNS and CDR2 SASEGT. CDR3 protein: CASSGTGKGPQHF. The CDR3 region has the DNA TGTGCCAGCAGTGGGACAGGGAAGGGGCCCCAGCATTTT.

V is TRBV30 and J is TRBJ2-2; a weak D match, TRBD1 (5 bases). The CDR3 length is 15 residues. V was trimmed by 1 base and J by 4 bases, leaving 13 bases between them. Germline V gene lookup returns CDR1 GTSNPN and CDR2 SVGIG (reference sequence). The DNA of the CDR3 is TGTGCCTGGAGTGAAGGGGTATGGGGCACCGGGGAGCTGTTTTTT. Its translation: CAWSEGVWGTGELFF.

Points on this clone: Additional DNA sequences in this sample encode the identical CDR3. The CDR3 loop is CASSVASGGPTDTQYF. Here the CDR3 DNA reads TGTGCCAGCAGCGTAGCTAGCGGGGGCCCCACAGATACGCAGTATTTT. The chain uses TRBV9 and TRBJ2-3, with TRBD2 identical over 10 bases. The CDR3 runs to 16 residues. After removal of 0 bases from V and 2 bases from J, the junction contained 3 bases not matched to a gene. Per germline, CDR1 SGDLS and CDR2 YYNGEE.

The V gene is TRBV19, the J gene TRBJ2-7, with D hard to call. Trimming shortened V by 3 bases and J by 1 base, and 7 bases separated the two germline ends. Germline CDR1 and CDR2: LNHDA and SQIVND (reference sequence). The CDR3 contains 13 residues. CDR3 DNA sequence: TGTGCCAGTAGTATTACCCAGTCCTACGAGCAGTACTTC. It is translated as CASSITQSYEQYF.

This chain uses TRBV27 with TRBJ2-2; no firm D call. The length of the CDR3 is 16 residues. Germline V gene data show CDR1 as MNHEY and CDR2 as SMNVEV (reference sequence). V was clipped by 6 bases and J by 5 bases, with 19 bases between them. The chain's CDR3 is CASSDLPGFPTGELFF. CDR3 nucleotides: TGTGCCAGCAGCGACCTCCCGGGTTTCCCTACCGGGGAGCTGTTTTTT.

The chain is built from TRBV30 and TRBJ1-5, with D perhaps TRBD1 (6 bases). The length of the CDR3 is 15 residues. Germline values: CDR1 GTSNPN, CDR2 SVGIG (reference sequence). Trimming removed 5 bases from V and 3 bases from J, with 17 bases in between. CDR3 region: CAWGPRGQPNQPQHF. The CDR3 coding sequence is TGTGCCTGGGGCCCTCGCGGACAGCCCAATCAGCCCCAGCATTTT.

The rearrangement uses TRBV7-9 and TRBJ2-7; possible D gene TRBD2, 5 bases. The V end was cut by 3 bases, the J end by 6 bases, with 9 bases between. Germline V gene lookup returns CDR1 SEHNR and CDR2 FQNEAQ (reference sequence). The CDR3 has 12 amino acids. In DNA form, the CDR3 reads TGTGCCAGCAGCTTTGAGGGAGCCGAGCAGTACTTC. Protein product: CASSFEGAEQYF.

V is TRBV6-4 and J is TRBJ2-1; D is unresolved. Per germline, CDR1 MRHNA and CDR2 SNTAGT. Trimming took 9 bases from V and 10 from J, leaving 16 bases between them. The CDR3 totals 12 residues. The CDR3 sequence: CASFDGLSEQFF. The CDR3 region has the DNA TGTGCCAGTTTCGACGGGCTTTCCGAGCAGTTCTTC.

CDR3 sequence (DNA): TGCGCCAGCAGCTGGACCGGGACTGGGAACACTGAAGCTTTCTTT. It translates to CASSWTGTGNTEAFF. The chain carries TRBV5-1 and TRBJ1-1; D is possibly TRBD1 (5 bases). This CDR3 contains 15 residues. With 3 bases removed from V and 1 base from J, the gap between germline ends came to 13 bases. Germline V gives CDR1 SGHRS, CDR2 YFSETQ.

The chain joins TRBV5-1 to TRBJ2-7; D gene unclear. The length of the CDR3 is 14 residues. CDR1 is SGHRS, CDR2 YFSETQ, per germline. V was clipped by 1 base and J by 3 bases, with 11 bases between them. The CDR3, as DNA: TGCGCCAGCAGCTTGATCCGGACGGACTACGAGCAGTACTTC. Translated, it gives CASSLIRTDYEQYF.

CDR3 sequence (DNA): TGTGCCAGCAGCTTAGGGTTTGCCGGGAGTACCTCCTACGAGCAGTACTTC. Translating gives CASSLGFAGSTSYEQYF. This rearrangement joins TRBV7-9 to TRBJ2-7, with D possibly TRBD2 on 6 matching bases. The germline V gene encodes CDR1 SEHNR and CDR2 FQNEAQ (reference sequence). CDR3 length equals 17 residues. The V end lost 1 base, the J end lost 0 bases, and 16 bases lay between the germline ends.